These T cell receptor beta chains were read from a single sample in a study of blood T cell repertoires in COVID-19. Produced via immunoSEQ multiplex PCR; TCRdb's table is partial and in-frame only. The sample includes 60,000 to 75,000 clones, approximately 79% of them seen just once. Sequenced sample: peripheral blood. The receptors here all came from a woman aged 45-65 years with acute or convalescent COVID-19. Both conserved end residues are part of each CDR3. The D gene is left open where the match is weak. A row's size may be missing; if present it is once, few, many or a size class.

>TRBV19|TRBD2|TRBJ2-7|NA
CASSARASGKTYEQYF
TGTGCCAGTAGCGCCCGGGCTAGCGGGAAGACCTACGAGCAGTACTTC
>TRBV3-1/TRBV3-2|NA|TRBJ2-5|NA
CASSQGEGGGTQYF
TGTGCCAGCAGCCAAGGCGAAGGTGGGGGCACCCAGTACTTC
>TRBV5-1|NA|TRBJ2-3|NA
CASSLTGQYTDTQYF
TGCGCCAGCAGCTTGACGGGACAATACACAGATACGCAGTATTTT
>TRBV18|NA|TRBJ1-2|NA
CASSPTAGDGYTF
TGTGCCAGCTCCCCAACCGCGGGAGATGGCTACACCTTC
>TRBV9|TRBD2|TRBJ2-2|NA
CASSVEAGVATGELFF
TGTGCCAGCAGCGTAGAAGCGGGAGTGGCCACCGGGGAGCTGTTTTTT
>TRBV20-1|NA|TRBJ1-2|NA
CSASPFKGYTF
TGCAGTGCTTCTCCCTTTAAAGGCTACACCTTC
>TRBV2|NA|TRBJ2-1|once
CASTPTPAYNEQFF
TGTGCCAGCACCCCAACTCCTGCCTACAATGAGCAGTTCTTC
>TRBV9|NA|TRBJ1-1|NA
CASSVGGHTVEAFF
TGTGCCAGCAGCGTAGGGGGACATACTGTTGAAGCTTTCTTT
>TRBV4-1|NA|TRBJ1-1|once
CASSPREGMNTEAFF
TGCGCCAGCAGCCCCCGGGAAGGCATGAACACTGAAGCTTTCTTT
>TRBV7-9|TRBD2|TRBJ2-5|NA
CASSRVSAGEETQYF
TGTGCCAGCAGCCGCGTCTCAGCGGGGGAAGAGACCCAGTACTTC
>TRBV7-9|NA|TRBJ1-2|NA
CASSGRDIFNYGYTF
TGTGCCAGCAGCGGTCGGGACATTTTTAACTATGGCTACACCTTC
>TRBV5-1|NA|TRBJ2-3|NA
CASSLPGVGTDTQYF
TGCGCCAGCAGCTTGCCAGGCGTGGGCACAGATACGCAGTATTTT
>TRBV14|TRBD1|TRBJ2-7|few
CASSLGQGFHEQYF
TGTGCCAGCAGCTTAGGACAGGGGTTTCACGAGCAGTACTTC
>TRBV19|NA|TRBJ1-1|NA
CASSIDRYTEAFF
TGTGCCAGTAGTATCGACAGGTACACTGAAGCTTTCTTT
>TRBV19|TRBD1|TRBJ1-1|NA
CASSIGYPGGNTEAFF
TGTGCCAGTAGTATAGGATACCCAGGGGGAAACACTGAAGCTTTCTTT
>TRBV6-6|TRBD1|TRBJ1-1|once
CASSYLQGAGTEAFF
TGTGCCAGCAGTTACCTACAGGGGGCGGGCACTGAAGCTTTCTTT
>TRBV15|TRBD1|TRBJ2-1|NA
CATSRGQGTGWGLF
TGTGCCACCAGCAGAGGTCAAGGGACAGGCTGGGGCCTCTTC
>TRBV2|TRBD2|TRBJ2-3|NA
CASSEGAGGRYTQYF
TGTGCCAGCAGTGAAGGAGCGGGGGGGCGATATACGCAGTATTTT
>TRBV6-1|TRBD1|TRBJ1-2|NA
CASSEARTGSMGYTF
TGTGCCAGCAGTGAAGCTCGGACAGGTTCTATGGGATACACCTTC
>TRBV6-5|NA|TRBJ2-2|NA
CASSYWQAGSTGELFF
TGTGCCAGCAGTTACTGGCAGGCGGGTAGCACCGGGGAGCTGTTTTTT
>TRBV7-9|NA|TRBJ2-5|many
CASSLRRRPGQETQYF
TGTGCCAGCAGCTTACGACGGAGGCCCGGCCAAGAGACCCAGTACTTC
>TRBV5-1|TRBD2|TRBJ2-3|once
CASSLEGLAGGTDTQYF
TGCGCCAGCAGCTTGGAGGGACTAGCGGGGGGCACAGATACGCAGTATTTT
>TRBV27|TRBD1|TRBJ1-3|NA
CASSLWGQTGISGNTIYF
TGTGCCAGCAGTTTATGGGGACAGACAGGAATCTCTGGAAACACCATATATTTT
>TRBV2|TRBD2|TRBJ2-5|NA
CASGGVHQETQYF
TGTGCCAGCGGGGGGGTCCACCAAGAGACCCAGTACTTC
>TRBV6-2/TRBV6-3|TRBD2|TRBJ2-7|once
CASSTGLAGINYEQYF
TGTGCCAGCAGTACTGGACTAGCGGGAATTAACTACGAGCAGTACTTC
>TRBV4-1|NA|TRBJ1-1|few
CASSQVGGNSEAFF
TGCGCCAGCAGCCAAGTGGGGGGGAATTCTGAAGCTTTCTTT
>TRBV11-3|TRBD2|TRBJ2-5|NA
CASSKGLGEETQYF
TGTGCCAGCAGCAAGGGACTAGGAGAAGAGACCCAGTACTTC
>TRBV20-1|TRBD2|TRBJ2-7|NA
CSASALAGVYEQYF
TGCAGTGCTAGTGCTCTAGCGGGAGTCTACGAGCAGTACTTC
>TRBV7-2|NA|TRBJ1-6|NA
CASSLDDVSYNSPLHF
TGTGCCAGCAGCTTAGACGATGTCAGTTATAATTCACCCCTCCACTTT
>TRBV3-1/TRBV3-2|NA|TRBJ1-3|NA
CASSPRGGLSGSGNTIYF
TGTGCCAGCAGCCCTCGAGGAGGTCTCTCCGGCTCTGGAAACACCATATATTTT
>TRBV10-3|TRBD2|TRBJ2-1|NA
CAIMRTSGRMTEQFF
TGTGCCATCATGCGGACTAGCGGGAGGATGACTGAGCAGTTCTTC
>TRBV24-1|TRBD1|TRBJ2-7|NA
CATPMRGRVYEQYF
TGTGCCACGCCAATGAGGGGGCGCGTCTACGAGCAGTACTTC
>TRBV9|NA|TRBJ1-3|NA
CASSAFLGNTIYF
TGTGCCAGCAGCGCGTTTCTTGGAAACACCATATATTTT
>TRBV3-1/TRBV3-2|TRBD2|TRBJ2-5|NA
CASSLVLLAGEETQYF
TGTGCCAGCAGCCTTGTTCTACTAGCGGGGGAAGAGACCCAGTACTTC
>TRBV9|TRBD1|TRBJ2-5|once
CASSLRTGGGRETQYF
TGTGCCAGCAGCCTCCGGACAGGGGGCGGAAGGGAGACCCAGTACTTC
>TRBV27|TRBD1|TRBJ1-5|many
CASSGTDPEGNQPQHF
TGTGCCAGCAGTGGGACAGACCCGGAGGGCAATCAGCCCCAGCATTTT
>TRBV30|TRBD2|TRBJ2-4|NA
CAWASSGQNIQYF
TGTGCCTGGGCCTCTAGCGGACAAAACATTCAGTACTTC
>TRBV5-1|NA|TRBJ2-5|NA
CASSLDTGLETQYF
TGCGCCAGCAGCTTGGATACAGGGTTGGAGACCCAGTACTTC
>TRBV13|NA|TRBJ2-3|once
CASSPLGDTQYF
TGTGCCAGCAGCCCCCTAGGAGATACGCAGTATTTT
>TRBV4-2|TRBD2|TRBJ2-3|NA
CASSQRGSGGVPDTQYF
TGTGCCAGCAGCCAAAGGGGGAGCGGGGGGGTCCCAGATACGCAGTATTTT
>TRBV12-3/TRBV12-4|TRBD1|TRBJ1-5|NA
CASSSGGNQPQHF
TGTGCCAGCAGCTCAGGGGGAAATCAGCCCCAGCATTTT
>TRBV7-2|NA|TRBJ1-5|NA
CASSFKGGDQPQHF
TGTGCCAGCAGCTTCAAGGGGGGGGATCAGCCCCAGCATTTT
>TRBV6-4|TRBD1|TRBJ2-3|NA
CASSSGQGGDTQYF
TGTGCCAGCAGTTCGGGACAGGGGGGAGATACGCAGTATTTT
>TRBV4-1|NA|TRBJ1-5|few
CASSLGPQQPQHF
TGCGCCAGCAGCCTTGGCCCTCAGCAGCCCCAGCATTTT
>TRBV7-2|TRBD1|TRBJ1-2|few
CASSLQPTGGGNGYTF
TGTGCCAGCAGCTTACAACCTACAGGGGGCGGGAATGGCTACACCTTC
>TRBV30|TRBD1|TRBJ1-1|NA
CAWGTIPGQGGRVNTEAFF
TGTGCCTGGGGTACTATTCCGGGACAGGGAGGGAGAGTGAACACTGAAGCTTTCTTT
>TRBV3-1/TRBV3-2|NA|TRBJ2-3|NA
CASSQAGTDTQYF
TGTGCCAGCAGCCAAGCTGGCACAGATACGCAGTATTTT
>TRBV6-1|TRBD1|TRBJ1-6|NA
CASSFDRAGNSPLHF
TGTGCCAGCAGTTTCGACAGGGCTGGAAATTCACCCCTCCACTTT
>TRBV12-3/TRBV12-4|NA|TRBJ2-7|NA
CASSYGGSYEQYF
TGTGCCAGCAGTTACGGAGGGAGCTACGAGCAGTACTTC
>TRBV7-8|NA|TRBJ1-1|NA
CASSLVPAGIMNTEAFF
TGTGCCAGCAGCTTAGTCCCTGCCGGGATAATGAACACTGAAGCTTTCTTT
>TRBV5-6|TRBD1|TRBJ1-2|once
CASSLVQGAGDYTF
TGTGCCAGCAGCTTGGTACAGGGGGCCGGTGACTACACCTTC
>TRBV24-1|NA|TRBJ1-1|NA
CATSDRGNTEAFF
TGTGCCACCAGTGATAGGGGTAACACTGAAGCTTTCTTT
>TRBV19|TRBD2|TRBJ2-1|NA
CASSILSPLGGGANEQFF
TGTGCCAGTAGTATCCTCTCCCCCCTTGGCGGGGGGGCCAATGAGCAGTTCTTC
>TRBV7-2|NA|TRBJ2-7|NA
CASSPGLYYEQYF
TGTGCCAGCAGCCCAGGACTGTACTACGAGCAGTACTTC
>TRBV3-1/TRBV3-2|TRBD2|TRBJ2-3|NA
CASSQASGGAMDTQYF
TGTGCCAGCAGCCAAGCTAGCGGGGGGGCCATGGATACGCAGTATTTT